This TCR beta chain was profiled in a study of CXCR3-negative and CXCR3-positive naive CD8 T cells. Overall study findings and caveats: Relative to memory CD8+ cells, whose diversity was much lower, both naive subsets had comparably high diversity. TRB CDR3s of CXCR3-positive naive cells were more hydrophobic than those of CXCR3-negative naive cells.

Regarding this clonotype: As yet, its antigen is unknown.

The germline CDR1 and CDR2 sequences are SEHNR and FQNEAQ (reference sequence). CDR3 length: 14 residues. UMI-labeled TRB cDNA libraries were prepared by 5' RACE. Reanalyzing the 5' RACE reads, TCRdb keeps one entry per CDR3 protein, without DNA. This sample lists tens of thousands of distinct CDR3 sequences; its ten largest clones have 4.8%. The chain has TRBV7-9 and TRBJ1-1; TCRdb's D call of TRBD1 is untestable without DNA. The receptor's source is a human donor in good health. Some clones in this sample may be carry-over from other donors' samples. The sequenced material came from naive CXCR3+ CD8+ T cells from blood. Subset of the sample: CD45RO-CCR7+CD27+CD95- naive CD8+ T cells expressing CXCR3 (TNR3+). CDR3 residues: CASSWDRVGTEAFF.